The 29 T cell receptor beta chains below come from one sample, sequenced in a study of T cell repertoires in cytomegalovirus infection. TCRdb ran MiXCR on the reads and lists one entry per CDR3 protein. The sample comprises 700,000 to 850,000 distinct CDR3 sequences, 32% of which are singletons, and around 12% rests with the top ten. Antigen specificity for these receptors is unknown. The input for sequencing was cultured CD8+ T cells from PBMCs, taken from culture after CMV antigen stimulation. The receptors stem from a human donor in good health (CMV status not recorded). Some clones in this sample may be carry-over from other donors' samples.

The V gene is TRBV5-1, the J gene TRBJ1-4; the match to TRBD1 covers 9 bases. This CDR3 spans 15 amino acids. The germline V gene encodes CDR1 SGHRS and CDR2 YFSETQ. With V trimmed by 6 bases and J by 6 bases, 9 bases remained unmatched. The CDR3 bases are TGCGCCAGCACCGACCCGGGACAGGGAGATGAAAAACTGTTTTTT. As protein: CASTDPGQGDEKLFF.

The chain employs TRBV10-3 and TRBJ1-1, with D unclear. The length of the CDR3 is 15 residues. Per the germline V gene, CDR1 is ENHRY and CDR2 is SYGVKD. V was trimmed by 3 bases and J by 0 bases, leaving 11 bases between them. CDR3 residues: CAISDPGGLNTEAFF. CDR3 DNA: TGTGCCATCAGTGATCCAGGAGGACTGAACACTGAAGCTTTCTTT.

The chain joins TRBV6-5 to TRBJ2-7, with TRBD2 as a possible D gene (6 bases). Germline values: CDR1 MNHEY, CDR2 SVGAGI. V dropped 2 bases and J dropped 6 bases, with 11 bases sitting between them. This CDR3 region has 13 residues. CDR3 nucleotides: TGTGCCAGCAGTTACGGTTTGGGGGGCGAGCAGTACGTC. Protein: CASSYGLGGEQYV.

This clonotype was counted at least ten times. The gene calls are TRBV7-2 and TRBJ1-5; 12 nucleotides match TRBD1. Germline CDR1 is SGHTA and CDR2 is FQGNSA. The CDR3 is 17 amino acids. V trimming: 1 base; J trimming: 7 bases; junction bases outside the gene matches: 8. The DNA of the CDR3 is TGTGCCAGCAGCTTAGGTCTTGGGACAGGGGGCGGCCAGCCCCAGCATTTT. It specifies CASSLGLGTGGGQPQHF. Filled out from reference TRBV7-2 and TRBJ1-5, the complete variable domain reads GAGVSQSPSNKVTEKGKDVELRCDPISGHTALYWYRQSLGQGLEFLIYFQGNSAPDKSGLPSDRFSAERTGGSVSTLTIQRTQQEDSAVYLCASSLGLGTGGGQPQHFGDGTRLSIL.

The chain has TRBV6-2 or TRBV6-3 and TRBJ1-1; TRBD1 might be the D (5 bases). CDR1 is MNHEY and CDR2 is SVGEGT in the germline V gene. This CDR3 has 14 residues. V lost 4 bases and J lost 7, with 16 bases in between. CDR3 sequence reads: CASSSPAGRVEAFF. The CDR3 DNA follows: TGTGCCAGCAGTTCCCCTGCAGGGAGGGTTGAAGCTTTCTTT.

This clonotype showed up many times. The chain uses TRBV7-9 and TRBJ1-1; D is undetermined. CDR1 SEHNR and CDR2 FQNEAQ come from the germline V gene (reference sequence). Trimming left V 7 bases short and J 9 bases short, with 12 bases between. The CDR3 runs 11 residues. The CDR3 loop is CASTPKGKAFF. The CDR3 nucleotides are TGTGCCAGCACCCCGAAGGGCAAAGCTTTCTTT.

The gene calls are TRBV6-5 and TRBJ2-1; tentatively, D is TRBD1 or TRBD2 (5 bases each). The CDR3 runs 16 residues. Germline lookup yields CDR1 MNHEY and CDR2 SVGAGI. Trimming pared 2 bases from V and 5 bases from J, leaving 16 bases between. The CDR3 DNA reads as TGTGCCAGCAGTTACCTAGTGGCAGGGACCAACAATGAGCAGTTCTTC. Encoded protein: CASSYLVAGTNNEQFF.

The sample holds a few counts of this clonotype. The DNA of the CDR3 is TGTGCCAGCAGCTTCGAGCCGGGGATGTCGGAAGAGACCCAGTACTTC. Protein: CASSFEPGMSEETQYF. V is TRBV7-6 and J is TRBJ2-5; possibly TRBD2 for D (5 bases). V lost 3 bases and J lost 3, with 17 bases in between. CDR1 is SGHVS and CDR2 is FNYEAQ in the germline V gene. The CDR3 contains 16 residues.

The sample holds one count of this clonotype. The V and J genes are TRBV9 and TRBJ2-1; 9 bases fit TRBD1. Germline V gives CDR1 SGDLS, CDR2 YYNGEE. V dropped 2 bases and J dropped 5; count of bases not matched to a gene: 8. This CDR3 region has 16 residues. The CDR3 DNA reads TGTGCCAGCAGCGTCCACCGGGACAGGGTCCACAATGAGCAGTTCTTC. This translates into CASSVHRDRVHNEQFF.

V gene TRBV20-1 combines with J gene TRBJ2-3; no reliable D call. The V end lost 0 bases, the J end lost 4 bases, and 17 bases lay between the germline ends. Germline CDR1 and CDR2: DFQATT and SNEGSKA (reference sequence). The CDR3 sequence is 16 residues long. The CDR3 reads CSARDPAGSHPDTQYF. DNA for the CDR3: TGCAGTGCTAGAGACCCGGCCGGTTCCCACCCAGATACGCAGTATTTT.

The V gene is TRBV15, the J gene TRBJ2-1; D ambiguous. The CDR3 sequence is 14 residues long. With 2 bases removed from V and 6 bases from J, the gap between germline ends came to 11 bases. Germline V lookup: CDR1 LNHNV, CDR2 YYDKDF (reference sequence). DNA for the CDR3: TGTGCCACCAGCAGACCAGGACGATCCAATGAGCAGTTCTTC. This translates into CATSRPGRSNEQFF.

The V and J genes are TRBV15 and TRBJ2-7; D is unclear. Germline CDR1 and CDR2: LNHNV and YYDKDF (reference sequence). This CDR3 has 11 residues. V was clipped by 5 bases and J by 6 bases, with 8 bases between them. DNA for the CDR3: TGTGCCACCAGCGGGAATGGCGAGCAGTACGTC. Its translation is CATSGNGEQYV.

The chain joins TRBV5-6 to TRBJ1-1, with unresolved D. CDR3 length: 14 amino acids. Trimming stripped 4 bases from V and 0 bases from J, with 10 bases between. Germline V gene data show CDR1 as SGHDT and CDR2 as YYEEEE. The CDR3 nucleotides read TGTGCCAGCAGCCTCCGGGAACTGAACACTGAAGCTTTCTTT. Protein sequence: CASSLRELNTEAFF.

The CDR3 loop is CASSQGTGGETEAFF. Here the CDR3 DNA reads TGTGCCAGCAGCCAAGGGACAGGGGGCGAGACTGAAGCTTTCTTT. The rearrangement links TRBV4-2 to TRBJ1-1, with 11 positions matching TRBD1. Losses at the gene ends were 1 base for V and 5 bases for J; bases not matched to a gene: 3. The CDR3 spans 15 residues. Germline CDR1 and CDR2: LGHNA and YNFKEQ.

This clonotype was seen a handful of times. The gene calls are TRBV7-8 and TRBJ1-4; 9 bases fit TRBD1. Germline values: CDR1 SGHVS, CDR2 FQNEAQ. The CDR3 length is 15 residues. Trimming took 6 bases from V and 7 from J; bases not matched to a gene: 9. In DNA form, the CDR3 reads TGTGCCAGCAGGCGCCGGGACAGGGAGGGTGAAAAACTGTTTTTT. Translation gives CASRRRDREGEKLFF.

The chain carries TRBV7-9 and TRBJ1-1, with D hard to call. Trimming removed 5 bases from V and 3 bases from J, with 13 bases in between. The CDR3 consists of 14 residues. Per the germline V gene, CDR1 is SEHNR and CDR2 is FQNEAQ (reference sequence). The CDR3 reads CASSGQEQDTEAFF. The CDR3 DNA is TGTGCCAGCAGCGGTCAGGAGCAGGACACTGAAGCTTTCTTT.

The gene calls are TRBV12-3 or TRBV12-4 and TRBJ2-1; D may be TRBD1 (6 bases). V lost 5 bases to trimming and J lost 7 bases, with 18 bases between them. There are 15 residues in the CDR3. The CDR3 loop is CASSTGSPDWNEQFF. The CDR3 DNA follows: TGTGCCAGCAGTACAGGGAGTCCGGATTGGAATGAGCAGTTCTTC.

Ten or more counts support this clonotype. The chain has TRBV7-2 and TRBJ1-1; D is unresolved. Germline V gives CDR1 SGHTA, CDR2 FQGNSA. The V gene lost 4 bases and the J gene lost 2 bases, with 11 bases spanning the gap. CDR3 length: 14 amino acids. This CDR3 is CASSYSVGNTEAFF. The CDR3 DNA sequence: TGTGCCAGCAGCTATTCCGTGGGCAACACTGAAGCTTTCTTT. The full variable domain, in which reference TRBV7-2 and TRBJ1-1 provide the parts outside the CDR3, is GAGVSQSPSNKVTEKGKDVELRCDPISGHTALYWYRQSLGQGLEFLIYFQGNSAPDKSGLPSDRFSAERTGGSVSTLTIQRTQQEDSAVYLCASSYSVGNTEAFFGQGTRLTVV.

This clonotype showed up just a few times. The J gene is TRBJ2-1, the V gene TRBV10-3; the D gene is possibly TRBD1 (6 bases). V lost 6 bases and J lost 2, with 8 bases in between. Germline CDR1 ENHRY, CDR2 SYGVKD. CDR3 length: 13 amino acids. The CDR3 DNA follows: TGTGCCATCAGAACAGGGCCCTACAATGAGCAGTTCTTC. Residues: CAIRTGPYNEQFF.

The chain combines TRBV5-4 with TRBJ1-1; D gene unclear. The germline CDR1 and CDR2 sequences are SGHNT and YYREEE (reference sequence). V lost 4 bases and J 4 bases, leaving 14 bases between the germline ends. CDR3 size: 14 residues. CDR3: CASSLPDRSTEAFF. Here the CDR3 DNA reads TGTGCCAGCAGCCTTCCGGACCGATCCACTGAAGCTTTCTTT. Using reference TRBV5-4 and TRBJ1-1 for the parts outside the CDR3, the full variable domain is ETGVTQSPTHLIKTRGQQVTLRCSSQSGHNTVSWYQQALGQGPQFIFQYYREEENGRGNFPPRFSGLQFPNYSSELNVNALELDDSALYLCASSLPDRSTEAFFGQGTRLTVV.

This clonotype was seen more than once but under ten times. The chain couples TRBV6-2 or TRBV6-3 to TRBJ1-1; TRBD1 aligns across 8 bases. There are 14 residues in the CDR3. Germline values: CDR1 MNHEY, CDR2 SVGEGT. V shed 6 bases, J shed 6 bases, and the junction held 9 bases outside the gene matches. In DNA, the CDR3 is TGTGCCAGCAGCACGGACAGGGCTATCGCTGAAGCTTTCTTT. Protein: CASSTDRAIAEAFF.

The chain recombines TRBV7-6 with TRBJ2-3; D is unclear. Germline CDR1 is SGHVS and CDR2 is FNYEAQ. CDR3 size: 13 residues. V lost 5 bases, J lost 2 bases, and 8 bases lay in between. The CDR3 protein is CASSVGPTDTQYF. The CDR3 DNA reads TGTGCCAGCAGCGTTGGGCCCACAGATACGCAGTATTTT.

The chain links TRBV5-5 to TRBJ1-4, with D unclear. V was cut by 0 bases and J by 3 bases, with 9 bases left in between. Germline V gives CDR1 SGHKS, CDR2 YYEKEE (reference sequence). The CDR3 consists of 15 residues. The DNA of the CDR3 is TGTGCCAGCAGCTTGGAGGCAGAGCCTAATGAAAAACTGTTTTTT. Protein: CASSLEAEPNEKLFF. Full variable domain (remainder filled in from reference TRBV5-5 and TRBJ1-4): DAGVTQSPTHLIKTRGQQVTLRCSPISGHKSVSWYQQVLGQGPQFIFQYYEKEERGRGNFPDRFSARQFPNYSSELNVNALLLGDSALYLCASSLEAEPNEKLFFGSGTQLSVL.

This clonotype was detected only a few times. The rearrangement joins TRBV28 to TRBJ1-5; D gene uncertain. V lost 4 bases, J lost 5 bases, and 9 bases lay in between. The CDR3 has 13 residues. CDR1 and CDR2 (germline): MDHEN, SYDVKM. This CDR3 reads CASSYGSHQPQHF. CDR3 in DNA: TGTGCCAGCAGTTACGGTTCCCATCAGCCCCAGCATTTT.

This clonotype has a count of ten or more. The chain couples TRBV7-2 to TRBJ1-2; weak D call: TRBD1 (6 bases). The length of the CDR3 is 18 residues. Germline V gene sequence: CDR1 SGHTA, CDR2 FQGNSA. V was shortened by 1 base and J by 8 bases, with 26 bases between the two germline ends. CDR3 protein: CASSLVRRTVLLRGGYTF. In nucleotides, the CDR3 is TGTGCCAGCAGCTTAGTTCGGCGGACAGTCCTCCTCCGAGGCGGCTACACCTTC.

This clonotype was recorded many times. This chain links TRBV7-2 with TRBJ2-1, with 8 bases that match TRBD2. Looked up from germline, CDR1 is SGHTA and CDR2 is FQGNSA. Losses at the gene ends were 5 bases for V and 1 base for J; bases not matched to a gene: 4. The CDR3 runs 15 residues. CDR3 bases: TGTGCCAGCAGCATTAGCGGGGTTTCCTACAATGAGCAGTTCTTC. This sequence encodes CASSISGVSYNEQFF.

This chain connects TRBV19 to TRBJ2-1, with 10 bases that match TRBD2. Germline V gives CDR1 LNHDA, CDR2 SQIVND (reference sequence). This CDR3 has 15 residues. V trimming: 3 bases; J trimming: 4 bases; junction bases outside the gene matches: 3. CDR3 bases: TGTGCCAGTAGTATGGGTAGCGGGGGGTACAATGAGCAGTTCTTC. This gives the protein CASSMGSGGYNEQFF.

The rearrangement joins TRBV9 to TRBJ1-5; D remains ambiguous. This CDR3 contains 14 residues. Germline values: CDR1 SGDLS, CDR2 YYNGEE. V lost 1 base and J lost 6, with 11 bases in between. The CDR3 bases are TGTGCCAGCAGCGTAAACCCTGGGCCTCAGCCCCAGCATTTT. Translating gives CASSVNPGPQPQHF.

This clonotype was seen a few times. The CDR3 protein is CASSAGASYEQYV. In nucleotides, the CDR3 is TGTGCCAGTAGTGCTGGGGCCTCCTACGAGCAGTACGTC. The gene calls are TRBV19 and TRBJ2-7, with D possibly being TRBD1 (5 bases). Germline values: CDR1 LNHDA, CDR2 SQIVND (reference sequence). The CDR3 runs to 13 residues. The germline V and J ends were trimmed by 5 bases and 0 bases, with 8 bases remaining between them.